This entry describes one T cell receptor beta chain. Its antigen is still unknown. This sample was included in a study of T-cell memory formation after mild COVID-19. Study background: Largely, the TCR clusters proved donor specific. Regarding the study as a whole: Mainly in CM and EM were contracting CD4+ clones; CD8+ were in EMRA. In pre-infection memory, a portion of responding clones appeared, which suggested that cross-reactive memory joined. The study found balanced CD4/CD8 in clones contracting day 15 to 85 and a CD4+ lean in later expanders.

TCRdb reanalysed the 5' RACE reads using MiXCR and keeps one entry per CDR3 protein. Counted here are approximately 340,000 distinct CDR3 sequences, roughly 13% occurring once; the ten biggest clones make up about a fifth. The V gene's germline CDR1 is SGHTA and CDR2 FQGTGA. The V and J ends lost 5 bases and 4 bases, in that order; junction bases with no gene match: 14. This CDR3 comprises 17 residues. The material sequenced was PBMCs or a T cell subset sorted from them (not recorded which). J is TRBJ2-5 and V is TRBV7-3, with 9 positions matching TRBD1. This receptor was identified in a man aged 18 to 30 who had mild COVID-19 (a few samples of this study predate the infection). Cell type and time point are not known. In DNA, the CDR3 is TGTGCCAGCAGCCCCGGGGGGACTCACAGGGGGCGAGAGACCCAGTACTTC. This translates into CASSPGGTHRGRETQYF. The complete variable domain, with remaining parts taken from reference TRBV7-3 and TRBJ2-5, reads GAGVSQTPSNKVTEKGKYVELRCDPISGHTALYWYRQSLGQGPEFLIYFQGTGAADDSGLPNDRFFAVRPEGSVSTLKIQRTERGDSAVYLCASSPGGTHRGRETQYFGPGTRLLVL.